This T cell receptor beta chain was recovered during a study of T cell repertoires and HLA-DP antigens. For the study at large: CD4+ T cells were cocultured with HeLa cells expressing HLA-DP. One stimulator alloantigen differed from self by one groove amino acid; the other by ten.

Study-level findings and limits: Sorted CD137+ clonality was around 0.41 for both alloantigens, versus around 0.037 pre-culture. Clones undetected before culture averaged 36.3% against one allele and roughly 53% against the other.

Turning to this clone: What it binds is unknown.

The protocol was immunoSEQ multiplex PCR, while the TCRdb copy is restricted to in-frame clones and leaves out a portion. The sample lists about 110,000 clones; 80% to 95% were seen once. This clonotype was sampled from a woman aged 18 to 35 in good health and CMV-seronegative. Sequencing input: CD4+ T cells from PBMCs.

For the CDR3, the DNA is TGTGCCAGCAGCCACGGACTAGCGGGGGGACAAGAGACCCAGTACTTC. Residues: CASSHGLAGGQETQYF. The V gene is TRBV7-6, the J gene TRBJ2-5; TRBD2 aligns across 14 bases. CDR1 SGHVS and CDR2 FNYEAQ come from the germline V gene. The CDR3 length is 16 residues. V trimming: 5 bases; J trimming: 2 bases; junction bases outside the gene matches: 4.